The 10 T cell receptor beta chains below all came from one sample that was sequenced in a study of T cell changes during pregnancy in multiple sclerosis. Libraries were prepared by immunoSEQ multiplex PCR; TCRdb keeps only in-frame clonotypes and omits some of them. The table records under 85,000 clones, around nine tenths of them present only once. The source was peripheral blood, collected in the third trimester of pregnancy. All receptors come from a female donor with multiple sclerosis, enrolled in a pregnancy study.

The chain is built from TRBV5-6 and TRBJ2-1, with 7 bases matching TRBD1. The CDR3 has 13 residues. Germline-derived CDR1 and CDR2 are SGHDT and YYEEEE. Trimming removed 4 bases from V and 6 bases from J; junction bases left unmatched: 4. The CDR3 here is CASSLTGPNEQFF. As DNA, the CDR3 is TGTGCCAGCAGCCTGACAGGGCCCAATGAGCAGTTCTTC.

Comments on this clone: An end of the junction does not agree with germline; a read error may underlie this. Other DNA sequences of this sample code for an identical CDR3. The chain links TRBV5-1 to TRBJ1-4; D is undetermined. Germline V CDR1 and CDR2: SGHRS, YFSETQ. This CDR3 comprises 15 residues. As DNA, the CDR3 is TGCGCCAGTAGCTTGCCCGACACCTCTAATGAAAAACTGTTTTTT. Its protein product is CASSLPDTSNEKLFF.

The V gene is TRBV7-9, the J gene TRBJ2-5, with a weak D call TRBD1 (5 bases). The germline V and J ends were trimmed by 3 bases and 2 bases, with 7 bases remaining between them. The CDR3 covers 13 residues. The germline gives CDR1 SEHNR, CDR2 FQNEAQ (reference sequence). The CDR3 is CASSLTVQETQYF. As DNA, the CDR3 is TGTGCCAGCAGCTTGACAGTTCAAGAGACCCAGTACTTC.

This clone has only one observation. The chain is built from TRBV7-7 and TRBJ2-5; 10 bases line up with TRBD1. The V gene end was trimmed by 1 base and the J gene end by 5 bases; junction bases not matched to a gene: 7. This CDR3 has 16 residues. Germline V gene sequence: CDR1 SSHAT, CDR2 FNYEAQ (reference sequence). The CDR3 DNA sequence: TGTGCCAGCAGCTTAGGGGAGACAGGGGGCTGGGAGACCCAGTACTTC. This encodes CASSLGETGGWETQYF.

The gene calls are TRBV6-1 and TRBJ2-1; D perhaps matches TRBD2 (6 bases). Germline loops: CDR1 MNHNS, CDR2 SASEGT. The V and J ends lost 7 bases and 7 bases respectively, with 14 bases between them. The CDR3 sequence is 13 residues long. In DNA form, the CDR3 reads TGTGCCAGCACGCGGGGCGTTGAGAATGAGCAGTTCTTC. Amino acid sequence: CASTRGVENEQFF.

This rearrangement joins TRBV5-1 to TRBJ1-4; the match to TRBD1 covers 7 bases. V shed 4 bases, J shed 5 bases, and the junction held 5 bases outside the gene matches. The CDR3 totals 14 residues. From germline, CDR1 is SGHRS and CDR2 YFSETQ. Here the CDR3 reads CASSTGTVNEKLFF. The CDR3 DNA reads as TGCGCCAGCAGCACCGGGACAGTAAATGAAAAACTGTTTTTT.

The rearrangement uses TRBV11-2 and TRBJ1-1; 10 bases align to TRBD1. From germline, CDR1 is SGHAT and CDR2 FQNNGV. The CDR3 extends over 18 amino acids. Trimming at V came to 7 bases and at J to 0 bases, leaving 14 bases not matched to a gene. Here the CDR3 DNA reads TGTGCCAGCAACCCGAGAGGGGACAGGGGTAAAATGAACACTGAAGCTTTCTTT. This sequence encodes CASNPRGDRGKMNTEAFF.

V is TRBV5-1 and J is TRBJ1-5; TRBD1 agrees at 8 bases. Germline trimming cut 1 base from V and 7 bases from J; bases unmatched to any gene: 4. The CDR3 consists of 14 residues. Germline CDR1 SGHRS, CDR2 YFSETQ. The CDR3 DNA reads as TGCGCCAGCAGCTTGACCGGACAGGGCCAGCCCCAGCATTTT. This codes for CASSLTGQGQPQHF.

This sequence joins TRBV19 and TRBJ2-1; D unresolved. Germline V lookup: CDR1 LNHDA, CDR2 SQIVND (reference sequence). This CDR3 spans 13 amino acids. With 9 bases removed from V and 7 bases from J, the gap between germline ends came to 16 bases. The DNA for the CDR3 is TGTGCCAGCCAAAGACAATCTTGGAATGAGCAGTTCTTC. Protein: CASQRQSWNEQFF.

This clone has just a few counts. The chain combines TRBV19 with TRBJ1-2; 7 nucleotides align to TRBD1. Germline values: CDR1 LNHDA, CDR2 SQIVND (reference sequence). The CDR3 runs 15 residues. With V trimmed by 6 bases and J by 4 bases, 11 bases remained unmatched. The CDR3, as DNA: TGTGCCAGTAGCCCCAGACAGGGTACCCTCTATGGCTACACCTTC. Translating it yields CASSPRQGTLYGYTF.